This passage covers 15 T cell receptor beta chains from one sample sequenced in a study of Ad26.COV2.S vaccination and SARS-CoV-2 variants (dated by TCRdb to about 2021). Receptor libraries were prepared by the immunoSEQ multiplex PCR assay. TCRdb obtained this table from immuneACCESS and retained in-frame rearrangements with V and J assigned. These tables miss some clones; where compared with another copy, unresolved V genes account for less than half of the shortfall, and the remainder is unexplained. The table for this sample lists around 450,000 clones; 80% to 90% of them were counted only once. 1.7% of the sample is in the top ten clones. Taken with the paper, the label for treatment or condition translates to: 15 to 20 received Ad26.COV2.S at low or high dose, single or two shots; five or six received placebo; per-sample allocation not given. For vaccine and placebo recipients, the sequenced repertoires came from samples collected on day 63 after the first injection.

Here the sequenced sample was peripheral blood, taken in a trial of Ad26.COV2.S vaccine versus placebo. All receptors come from a person between 18 and 65 years old who received the Ad26.COV2.S COVID-19 vaccine or a placebo.

This sequence joins TRBV7-9 and TRBJ2-1; D possibly corresponds to TRBD2 (6 bases). The CDR3 runs 14 residues. Between the trimmed V and J ends, which lost 3 bases and 3 bases, there was a span of 9 bases. Germline CDR1 reads SEHNR; CDR2 reads FQNEAQ (reference sequence). CDR3 coding DNA: TGTGCCAGCAGCTTTCCGACTAGCTACAATGAGCAGTTCTTC. Translation: CASSFPTSYNEQFF. Supplemented by reference TRBV7-9 and TRBJ2-1, the full variable domain reads DTGVSQNPRHKITKRGQNVTFRCDPISEHNRLYWYRQTLGQGPEFLTYFQNEAQLEKSRLLSDRFSAERPKGSFSTLEIQRTEQGDSAMYLCASSFPTSYNEQFFGPGTRLTVL.

CDR3 DNA: TGTGCCAGTAGTTACCGAGGGGCTCTGGGCGGGAGGGCCGGTGAGCAGTACTTC. Its protein is CASSYRGALGGRAGEQYF. V and J are TRBV19 and TRBJ2-7; 9 bases match TRBD2. The length of the CDR3 is 18 residues. V dropped 5 bases and J dropped 7; count of bases not matched to a gene: 21. CDR1 LNHDA and CDR2 SQIVND come from the germline V gene (reference sequence).

The J gene is TRBJ2-2, the V gene TRBV3-1 (or the pseudogene TRBV3-2), with TRBD2 matching over 13 bases. CDR3 length: 19 residues. Per germline, CDR1 LGHDT and CDR2 YNNKEL (reference sequence). J was trimmed by 2 bases and V by 0 bases; bases with no gene match: 6. CDR3 DNA: TGTGCCAGCAGCCAAGATTACAGGACTAGCGGGAGCAACACCGGGGAGCTGTTTTTT. As protein: CASSQDYRTSGSNTGELFF.

V usage is TRBV4-1 and J usage is TRBJ1-2; D is uncertain. V lost 3 bases to trimming and J lost 6 bases, with 14 bases between them. There are 14 residues in the CDR3. Germline CDR1 MGHRA, CDR2 YSYEKL. The CDR3: CASSHPGFSDGYTF. CDR3 in DNA: TGCGCCAGCAGCCATCCGGGGTTCTCGGATGGCTACACCTTC.

This chain uses TRBV18 with TRBJ2-3, with 8 bases identical to TRBD2. The CDR3 spans 11 residues. Germline-derived CDR1 and CDR2 are KGHSH and LQKENI. V lost 8 bases and J lost 14; bases outside the gene matches: 9. Here the CDR3 DNA reads TGTGCCAGCGCTTCATCGGGGGGGGCGTATTTT. This codes for CASASSGGAYF.

This chain links TRBV5-5 with TRBJ2-7, with 7 nucleotides matching TRBD1. The V gene end was trimmed by 5 bases and the J gene end by 0 bases; junction bases not matched to a gene: 2. CDR1 SGHKS and CDR2 YYEKEE come from the germline V gene (reference sequence). The CDR3 contains 13 residues. CDR3 nucleotides: TGTGCCAGCAGGGGACAGTCCTCCTACGAGCAGTACTTC. Protein: CASRGQSSYEQYF.

V is TRBV30 and J is TRBJ1-6, with 12 bases that match TRBD1. CDR1 is GTSNPN, CDR2 SVGIG, per germline (reference sequence). J was trimmed by 7 bases and V by 6 bases; bases with no gene match: 19. This CDR3 region has 19 residues. CDR3 DNA sequence: TGTGCCTGTTCAAGACGGGGACAGGGGGCGATAGGTGGCAATTCACCCCTCCACTTT. This translates into CACSRRGQGAIGGNSPLHF.

The chain carries TRBV10-3 and TRBJ1-1; 9 nucleotides line up with TRBD1. Germline V gives CDR1 ENHRY, CDR2 SYGVKD. V shed 5 bases and J 4 bases; nucleotides not matched to a gene: 5. This CDR3 is 14 amino acids long. The CDR3 protein is CAISLQGAGTEAFF. In DNA, the CDR3 is TGTGCCATCAGTTTACAGGGGGCCGGCACTGAAGCTTTCTTT.

In this sample, this clone turned up a few times. This chain uses TRBV19 with TRBJ1-6; no firm D call. The germline V and J ends were trimmed by 6 bases and 9 bases, with 9 bases remaining between them. Germline values: CDR1 LNHDA, CDR2 SQIVND (reference sequence). This CDR3 has 12 amino acids. CDR3 DNA sequence: TGTGCCAGTAGGGCGCTTGGTTCACCCCTCCACTTT. Residues: CASRALGSPLHF.

The chain uses TRBV19 and TRBJ2-1; D is uncertain. CDR1 LNHDA and CDR2 SQIVND come from the germline V gene (reference sequence). The CDR3 sequence is 16 residues long. V was trimmed by 5 bases and J by 1 base, leaving 15 bases between them. Here the CDR3 DNA reads TGTGCCAGTAGTGTCCGACTCTGGAAATCCTACAATGAGCAGTTCTTC. This sequence encodes CASSVRLWKSYNEQFF.

V gene TRBV6-5 combines with J gene TRBJ1-6; D gene unclear. The germline V and J ends were trimmed by 1 base and 2 bases, with 9 bases remaining between them. The germline CDR1 and CDR2 sequences are MNHEY and SVGAGI. This CDR3 is built from 16 residues. The DNA for the CDR3 is TGTGCCAGCAGTTACTGGGGAGGTGCCTATAATTCACCCCTCCACTTT. Protein: CASSYWGGAYNSPLHF.

The chain links TRBV6-4 to TRBJ1-6, with TRBD1 matching 7 bases. J was trimmed by 6 bases and V by 3 bases; bases with no gene match: 5. Germline V lookup: CDR1 MRHNA, CDR2 SNTAGT. The CDR3 runs to 15 residues. The CDR3 DNA sequence: TGTGCCAGCAGTGAGATCGGGACAGTTAATTCACCCCTCCACTTT. This gives the protein CASSEIGTVNSPLHF.

In regard to this clone: An end of the junction differs from the germline gene, which may be a read error. The rearrangement joins TRBV24-1 to TRBJ2-1, with TRBD2 matching over 10 bases. CDR3 length: 17 residues. Germline assignment: CDR1 KGHDR and CDR2 SFDVKD. The CDR3 DNA is TGTGCCACCAGCGATTCCCCCGGGACTAGCGCCGCTAATGAGCAGTTCTTC. It yields the protein CATSDSPGTSAANEQFF.

The CDR3 protein is CASSLTGDSPLHF. CDR3 coding DNA: TGTGCCAGCAGCCTGACAGGGGATTCACCCCTCCACTTT. V and J are TRBV11-3 and TRBJ1-6; 8 bases line up with TRBD1. V gave up 5 bases and J gave up 8 bases; unmatched junction bases: 2. The CDR3 consists of 13 residues. Germline lookup yields CDR1 SGHNT and CDR2 YENEEA.

This chain uses TRBV11-3 with TRBJ1-3; D gene uncertain. The CDR3 is 13 residues long. Trimming took 3 bases from V and 8 from J, leaving 11 bases between them. CDR1 is SGHNT, CDR2 YENEEA, per germline. CDR3 in DNA: TGTGCCAGCAGCTTGTCGCTAGAGGACACCATATATTTT. As protein: CASSLSLEDTIYF. Supplemented by reference TRBV11-3 and TRBJ1-3, the full variable domain reads EAGVVQSPRYKIIEKKQPVAFWCNPISGHNTLYWYLQNLGQGPELLIRYENEEAVDDSQLPKDRFSAERLKGVDSTLKIQPAELGDSAVYLCASSLSLEDTIYFGEGSWLTVV.